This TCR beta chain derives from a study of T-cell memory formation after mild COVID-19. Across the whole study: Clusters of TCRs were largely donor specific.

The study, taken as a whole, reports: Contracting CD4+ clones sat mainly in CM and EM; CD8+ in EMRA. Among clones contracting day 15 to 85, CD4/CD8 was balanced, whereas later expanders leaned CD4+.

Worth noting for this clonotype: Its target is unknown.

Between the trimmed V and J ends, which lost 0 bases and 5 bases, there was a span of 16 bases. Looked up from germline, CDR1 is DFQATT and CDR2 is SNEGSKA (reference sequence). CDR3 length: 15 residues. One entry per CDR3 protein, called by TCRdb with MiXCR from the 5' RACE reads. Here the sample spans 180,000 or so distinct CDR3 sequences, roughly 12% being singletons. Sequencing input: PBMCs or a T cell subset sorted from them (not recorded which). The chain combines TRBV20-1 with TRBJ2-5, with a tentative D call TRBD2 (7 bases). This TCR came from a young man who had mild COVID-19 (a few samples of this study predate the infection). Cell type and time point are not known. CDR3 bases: TGCAGTGCTAGAGATGCCCGGGGGGCGGGGGAGACCCAGTACTTC. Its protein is CSARDARGAGETQYF.